The T cell receptor (beta chain) described here comes from a study of blood T cell repertoires in COVID-19. Study overall: The United States, Italy and Spain provided the acute and convalescent COVID-19 samples. PBMCs, B-cell-depleted T cells, or T cells provided the cDNA or gDNA that made up the material.

The CDR3 length is 16 residues. V lost 0 bases to trimming and J lost 1 base; unmatched junction nucleotides: 3. Germline loops: CDR1 MRHNA, CDR2 SNTAGT. Original processing notes: It was from reference gene primer amplification that nucleated cell counts were estimated. The table came from immunoSEQ multiplex PCR; TCRdb's copy has only in-frame clones and leaves some out. D and trimming come from the DNA, and the V and J calls and clone size come from that table. This table has about 110,000 clones, 81% appearing once. The rearrangement joins TRBV6-4 to TRBJ1-2, with 9 bases fitting TRBD1. The sequence derives from a woman aged 70-85 years with acute or convalescent COVID-19. The specimen was peripheral blood. CDR3 in amino acids: CASSDSLTGGNYGYTF. CDR3 nucleotides: TGTGCCAGCAGTGACTCGCTGACAGGGGGTAACTATGGCTACACCTTC.